The next 23 T cell receptor beta chains were all read from a single sample in a study of cytomegalovirus exposure and HLA in healthy donors. Primers included in the PCR were 60 Vbeta and 13 Jbeta primers. Produced via immunoSEQ multiplex PCR; TCRdb's table is partial and in-frame only. The sample has approximately 150,000 clones, 77% seen once. The sequenced sample was PBMCs. The receptor set was obtained from a woman in her 30s in good health and CMV-seronegative.

This clone was counted a few times. This chain links TRBV6-1 with TRBJ1-1; maybe TRBD1 (6 bases). This CDR3 comprises 14 residues. The ends were cut back, 6 bases at V and 0 bases at J, with 11 bases in the middle. Germline V gene data show CDR1 as MNHNS and CDR2 as SASEGT. In nucleotides, the CDR3 is TGTGCCAGCAGCCTTGACAGGCTGAACACTGAAGCTTTCTTT. Translating it yields CASSLDRLNTEAFF.

The rearrangement joins TRBV30 to TRBJ2-1; TRBD2 aligns across 8 bases. The CDR3 totals 14 residues. The germline V gene has CDR1 GTSNPN and CDR2 SVGIG (reference sequence). Trimming cost V 4 bases and J 0 bases; bases outside gene matches: 2. DNA for the CDR3: TGTGCCTGGATCAGCGGGAGCTCCTACAATGAGCAGTTCTTC. It translates to CAWISGSSYNEQFF.

V and J are TRBV28 and TRBJ2-7; D unresolved. CDR1 and CDR2 from the germline V gene are MDHEN and SYDVKM. The CDR3 is made up of 14 amino acids. Trimming removed 3 bases at V and 2 bases at J, with 11 bases between. CDR3 bases: TGTGCCAGCAGTTTGCATGCAGGCCCCTACGAGCAGTACTTC. This encodes CASSLHAGPYEQYF. Variable domain in full (rest from reference TRBV28 and TRBJ2-7): DVKVTQSSRYLVKRTGEKVFLECVQDMDHENMFWYRQDPGLGLRLIYFSYDVKMKEKGDIPEGYSVSREKKERFSLILESASTNQTSMYLCASSLHAGPYEQYFGPGTRLTVT.

The chain carries TRBV30 and TRBJ1-5, with D perhaps matching TRBD1 (5 bases). CDR1 and CDR2 (germline): GTSNPN, SVGIG (reference sequence). Trimming removed 3 bases at V and 4 bases at J, with 10 bases between. The CDR3 has 13 residues. CDR3 sequence reads: CAWSVAGNQPQHF. The CDR3 coding sequence is TGTGCCTGGAGCGTGGCAGGGAATCAGCCCCAGCATTTT.

J is TRBJ2-1 and V is TRBV5-1; D is unclear. The germline V gene has CDR1 SGHRS and CDR2 YFSETQ. Trimming stripped 0 bases from V and 5 bases from J, with 9 bases between. The CDR3 consists of 14 residues. The CDR3 sequence is CASSLGTANNEQFF. The CDR3 DNA reads as TGCGCCAGCAGCTTGGGTACAGCAAACAATGAGCAGTTCTTC.

The CDR3 nucleotides read TGTGCCAGCAGCTCCCACCAGGGTTTTACGAGCAATCAGCCCCAGCATTTT. Residues: CASSSHQGFTSNQPQHF. The chain recombines TRBV9 with TRBJ1-5, with D maybe TRBD1 (5 bases). Germline CDR1 reads SGDLS; CDR2 reads YYNGEE. V lost 4 bases and J lost 1, with 18 bases in between. CDR3 length: 17 residues.

The CDR3 DNA sequence: TGCGCCAGCAGCTTGGATCCGAGTTCACCCCTCCACTTT. Its translation is CASSLDPSSPLHF. The chain employs TRBV5-1 and TRBJ1-6; D remains ambiguous. CDR3 length equals 13 residues. Deletions cut 0 bases from V and 9 bases from J, with 7 bases between. Germline V lookup: CDR1 SGHRS, CDR2 YFSETQ.

The V call is TRBV2, the J call TRBJ2-3; 8 nucleotides align to TRBD2. Germline assignment: CDR1 SNHLY and CDR2 FYNNEI. The trim removed 6 bases at V and 0 bases at J, leaving 8 bases unmatched. The CDR3 runs to 16 residues. The CDR3 protein is CASSQRKRGSTDTQYF. The CDR3 DNA reads TGTGCCAGCAGCCAAAGGAAGCGGGGGAGCACAGATACGCAGTATTTT.

The chain links TRBV4-1 to TRBJ1-5; 8 nucleotides line up with TRBD1. The V gene end was trimmed by 4 bases and the J gene end by 3 bases; junction bases not matched to a gene: 8. The CDR3 spans 16 residues. CDR1 and CDR2 (germline): MGHRA, YSYEKL. CDR3 protein: CASSLFGQGNNQPQHF. CDR3 DNA: TGCGCCAGCAGCCTGTTTGGACAGGGCAACAATCAGCCCCAGCATTTT.

The rearrangement links TRBV9 to TRBJ2-3, with 9 bases matching TRBD1. The J segment lost 6 bases and the V segment lost 2 bases, leaving 10 bases of the junction unmatched. CDR3 size: 16 residues. CDR1 is SGDLS and CDR2 is YYNGEE in the germline V gene. The CDR3: CASSVNRDRVGDTQYF. In DNA form, the CDR3 reads TGTGCCAGCAGCGTTAACCGGGACAGGGTCGGGGATACGCAGTATTTT.

CDR3 nucleotides: TGTGCCAGCAGCCCAACAGGGGGGAAAAACATTCAGTACTTC. Translated: CASSPTGGKNIQYF. The chain has TRBV6-6 and TRBJ2-4, with 8 bases aligning to TRBD1. The CDR3 runs 14 residues. Losses at the gene ends were 6 bases for V and 4 bases for J; bases not matched to a gene: 5. The germline CDR1 and CDR2 sequences are MNHNY and SVGAGI (reference sequence).

This clone was seen once. The chain has TRBV6-1 and TRBJ1-4, with TRBD1 identical over 7 bases. CDR1 and CDR2 from the germline V gene are MNHNS and SASEGT. This CDR3 is built from 15 residues. The trim removed 7 bases at V and 0 bases at J, leaving 5 bases unmatched. CDR3: CASTTGRSTNEKLFF. The CDR3 coding sequence is TGTGCCAGCACGACAGGGAGATCAACTAATGAAAAACTGTTTTTT.

The rearrangement joins TRBV2 to TRBJ1-5, with a tentative D call TRBD1 (6 bases). Between the trimmed V and J ends, which lost 10 bases and 5 bases, there was a span of 15 bases. The CDR3 runs 13 residues. In germline, CDR1 is SNHLY, CDR2 FYNNEI. CDR3 in DNA: TGTGCCACCGAACAGGGACGGGATCAGCCCCAGCATTTT. Translated, it gives CATEQGRDQPQHF.

The gene calls are TRBV5-6 and TRBJ2-1; maybe TRBD1 (6 bases). The V gene's germline CDR1 is SGHDT and CDR2 YYEEEE. The CDR3 is made up of 15 amino acids. Deletions cut 2 bases from V and 0 bases from J, with 9 bases between. CDR3 amino acids: CASSLGGISYNEQFF. Here the CDR3 DNA reads TGTGCCAGCAGCTTAGGGGGAATCTCCTACAATGAGCAGTTCTTC.

The gene calls are TRBV7-8 and TRBJ2-7; 7 bases are shared with TRBD1. The germline gives CDR1 SGHVS, CDR2 FQNEAQ. The ends lost 3 bases at V and 5 bases at J; junction bases unmatched: 7. This CDR3 spans 14 amino acids. The CDR3 loop reads CASSFDRADHEQYF. CDR3 sequence (DNA): TGTGCCAGCAGCTTCGACAGGGCAGACCACGAGCAGTACTTC.

The V gene is TRBV4-3, the J gene TRBJ2-7; D remains unclear. Trimming removed 0 bases from V and 7 bases from J, with 16 bases in between. Germline V gene sequence: CDR1 LGHNA, CDR2 YSLEER. CDR3 length equals 15 residues. For the CDR3, the DNA is TGCGCCAGCAGCCAAGATTTCCGGGTATCTCAGGAGCAGTACTTC. As protein: CASSQDFRVSQEQYF.

The count of this clone is one. The V and J genes are TRBV5-4 and TRBJ1-5, with D unclear. Germline V gene data show CDR1 as SGHNT and CDR2 as YYREEE (reference sequence). V lost 2 bases and J 1 base, leaving 4 bases between the germline ends. The CDR3 spans 13 residues. The CDR3 is CASSFGSNQPQHF. The CDR3 DNA reads as TGTGCCAGCAGCTTTGGCAGCAATCAGCCCCAGCATTTT.

Only a few counts were recorded for this clone. The junction and the germline gene differ at one end; a read error may be behind it. The chain employs TRBV7-7 and TRBJ1-2, with TRBD1 matching over 8 bases. CDR1 and CDR2 (germline): SSHAT, FNYEAQ (reference sequence). The CDR3 is made up of 17 amino acids. In DNA form, the CDR3 reads TGTGCTAGCAGCACCCCGAAGGAGGGACAGGACCCCTGGGGCTACACCTTC. This codes for CASSTPKEGQDPWGYTF.

The chain recombines TRBV21-1 with TRBJ2-1; the table assigns TRBD2, which was not confirmed against the DNA. TRBV21-1 is termed a pseudogene. This CDR3 is 15 amino acids long. The CDR3 sequence: CASSKVPGTYNEQFF. In DNA, the CDR3 is TGTGCCAGCAGCAAAGTACCGGGAACCTACAATGAGCAGTTCTTC.

This chain uses TRBV30 with TRBJ1-6; 7 bases agree with TRBD1. Trimming cost V 8 bases and J 10 bases; bases outside gene matches: 14. Germline loops: CDR1 GTSNPN, CDR2 SVGIG (reference sequence). The CDR3 consists of 14 residues. CDR3 coding DNA: TGTGCCCTCTCTGGGACAGTGGTCCAATCACCCCTCCACTTT. Amino acid sequence: CALSGTVVQSPLHF.

The J gene is TRBJ1-1, the V gene TRBV18, with D possibly matching TRBD1 (6 bases). CDR3 length equals 14 residues. Germline V gene data show CDR1 as KGHSH and CDR2 as LQKENI. Trimming took 2 bases from V and 11 from J, leaving 18 bases between them. CDR3 sequence: CASSPVRGGTRAFF. CDR3 nucleotides: TGTGCCAGCTCACCAGTGCGAGGGGGGACTAGGGCTTTCTTT.

This clone occurred a few times. The chain couples TRBV18 to TRBJ2-7; 9 nucleotides agree with TRBD1. V was pared by 6 bases and J by 1 base, with 7 bases of the junction left unmatched. CDR1 is KGHSH, CDR2 LQKENI, per germline. This CDR3 is 15 amino acids long. The CDR3 region is CASSPAGQGSYEQYF. DNA for the CDR3: TGTGCCAGCTCGCCGGCAGGACAGGGGTCCTACGAGCAGTACTTC. Together with reference TRBV18 and TRBJ2-7, the CDR3 gives the full variable domain: NAGVMQNPRHLVRRRGQEARLRCSPMKGHSHVYWYRQLPEEGLKFMVYLQKENIIDESGMPKERFSAEFPKEGPSILRIQQVVRGDSAAYFCASSPAGQGSYEQYFGPGTRLTVT.

The chain is built from TRBV9 and TRBJ1-1, with D possibly being TRBD1 (6 bases). From germline, CDR1 is SGDLS and CDR2 YYNGEE. Trimming removed 4 bases at V and 3 bases at J, with 16 bases between. The CDR3 contains 15 residues. The CDR3 DNA reads as TGTGCCAGCAGCCCGCCTGGCGGGGGCCACACTGAAGCTTTCTTT. It yields the protein CASSPPGGGHTEAFF. The whole variable domain, filled in from reference TRBV9 and TRBJ1-1, reads DSGVTQTPKHLITATGQRVTLRCSPRSGDLSVYWYQQSLDQGLQFLIQYYNGEERAKGNILERFSAQQFPDLHSELNLSSLELGDSALYFCASSPPGGGHTEAFFGQGTRLTVV.